A selection of T cell receptor beta chains follows, all from one sample in a study of T cell repertoires in cytomegalovirus infection. MiXCR was run by TCRdb on the reads, yielding one entry per CDR3 protein. The table includes roughly 230,000 distinct CDR3 sequences, around 6.4% detected once. Sequencing was performed on PBMCs. The source of these receptors is a human donor in good health (CMV status not recorded). Some clones in this sample may be carry-over from other donors' samples. CDR3s include the opening cysteine and the closing phenylalanine or tryptophan. The D gene is left open where the match is weak. Clone size, where shown, is once, few, many, or a class for clones that have expanded.

size: many
D: .
V: TRBV28
J: TRBJ1-2
CDR3: CASTSGRGGNYGYTF
DNA: TGTGCCAGCACCTCGGGGAGGGGAGGCAACTATGGCTACACCTTC

size: many
D: TRBD2
V: TRBV10-3
J: TRBJ2-1
CDR3: CAISETTGTSGYNEQFF
DNA: TGTGCCATCAGTGAGACAACCGGGACTAGCGGATACAATGAGCAGTTCTTC

size: many
D: .
V: TRBV7-9
J: TRBJ2-7
CDR3: CASSFSLGVRSYEQYF
DNA: TGTGCCAGCAGCTTCTCTTTAGGGGTACGGTCCTACGAGCAGTACTTC

size: many
D: .
V: TRBV7-8
J: TRBJ2-5
CDR3: CASSLNQGRETQYF
DNA: TGTGCCAGCAGCCTTAACCAGGGTCGAGAGACCCAGTACTTC

size: many
D: .
V: TRBV9
J: TRBJ1-2
CDR3: CASTTGSFVDYGYTF
DNA: TGTGCCAGCACCACAGGGAGTTTTGTCGACTATGGCTACACCTTC

size: many
D: .
V: TRBV7-3
J: TRBJ2-1
CDR3: CASSLARQSYNEQFF
DNA: TGTGCCAGCAGCTTAGCGAGACAGTCTTACAATGAGCAGTTCTTC

size: few
D: .
V: TRBV19
J: TRBJ2-1
CDR3: CASSRTVSSYNEQFF
DNA: TGTGCCAGTAGTAGGACTGTAAGCTCCTACAATGAGCAGTTCTTC

size: many
D: TRBD1
V: TRBV5-1
J: TRBJ1-2
CDR3: CASSPRTGTGPVGYTF
DNA: TGCGCCAGCAGCCCAAGGACCGGGACAGGGCCTGTTGGCTACACCTTC

size: many
D: .
V: TRBV7-7
J: TRBJ2-5
CDR3: CASSLAFWGETQYF
DNA: TGTGCTAGCAGCTTAGCTTTCTGGGGAGAGACCCAGTACTTC

size: few
D: .
V: TRBV20-1
J: TRBJ2-7
CDR3: CSAPPRGREQYF
DNA: TGCAGTGCCCCTCCTAGAGGGCGCGAGCAGTACTTC

size: many
D: .
V: TRBV29-1
J: TRBJ2-2
CDR3: CSVLSGSLTGELFF
DNA: TGCAGCGTTCTTTCGGGGTCCCTCACCGGGGAGCTGTTTTTT

size: many
D: .
V: TRBV15
J: TRBJ2-1
CDR3: CATSRDKGGRYNEQFF
DNA: TGTGCCACCAGCAGAGATAAGGGGGGGCGCTACAATGAGCAGTTCTTC

size: many
D: .
V: TRBV20-1
J: TRBJ2-3
CDR3: CSARDGRDTQYF
DNA: TGCAGTGCTAGAGATGGGAGGGATACGCAGTATTTT

size: many
D: TRBD1
V: TRBV20-1
J: TRBJ2-7
CDR3: CSAGSRDRVNEQYF
DNA: TGCAGTGCTGGGTCCCGGGACAGGGTCAACGAGCAGTACTTC

size: many
D: .
V: TRBV6-1
J: TRBJ1-4
CDR3: CASRDSAQNEKLFF
DNA: TGTGCCAGCAGGGACAGCGCTCAGAATGAAAAACTGTTTTTT

size: many
D: .
V: TRBV19
J: TRBJ2-2
CDR3: CATATQGWTGELFF
DNA: TGTGCCACCGCAACGCAGGGTTGGACCGGGGAGCTGTTTTTT

size: many
D: .
V: TRBV7-2
J: TRBJ2-6
CDR3: CASSLRISGANVLTF
DNA: TGTGCCAGCAGCTTAAGAATTTCCGGGGCCAACGTCCTGACTTTC

size: many
D: TRBD1
V: TRBV29-1
J: TRBJ1-1
CDR3: CSVRTGGPSEAFF
DNA: TGCAGCGTTCGAACAGGGGGCCCTAGTGAAGCTTTCTTT

size: many
D: .
V: TRBV7-2
J: TRBJ1-5
CDR3: CASSLDGTFSNQPQHF
DNA: TGTGCCAGCAGCTTAGACGGGACATTTAGCAATCAGCCCCAGCATTTT

size: many
D: .
V: TRBV6-1
J: TRBJ2-7
CDR3: CASRKDYSSYEQYF
DNA: TGTGCCAGCAGAAAGGATTACTCCTCCTACGAGCAGTACTTC

size: many
D: .
V: TRBV4-2
J: TRBJ2-5
CDR3: CASSQDRGRLETQYF
DNA: TGTGCCAGCAGCCAAGATAGGGGAAGGCTGGAGACCCAGTACTTC

size: medium-sized
D: TRBD1
V: TRBV7-2
J: TRBJ1-1
CDR3: CASSSRGGQGSTEAFF
DNA: TGTGCCAGCAGCTCGCGGGGGGGACAGGGGAGCACTGAAGCTTTCTTT

size: many
D: .
V: TRBV28
J: TRBJ1-5
CDR3: CASSLVPPTQPQHF
DNA: TGTGCCAGCAGTTTAGTCCCCCCTACCCAGCCCCAGCATTTT

size: many
D: .
V: TRBV7-6
J: TRBJ2-5
CDR3: CASTSTPRAVQETQYF
DNA: TGTGCCAGCACCTCAACCCCTCGAGCGGTTCAAGAGACCCAGTACTTC

size: .
D: TRBD1
V: TRBV29-1
J: TRBJ2-3
CDR3: CSVDLGQTRSDTQYF
DNA: TGCAGCGTTGACTTGGGACAGACCCGCTCAGATACGCAGTATTTT

size: many
D: .
V: TRBV7-2
J: TRBJ1-1
CDR3: CASSLITFARTEAFF
DNA: TGTGCCAGCAGCTTAATTACCTTTGCCCGGACTGAAGCTTTCTTT

size: .
D: TRBD2
V: TRBV29-1
J: TRBJ2-1
CDR3: CSVSTSGGAYNEQFF
DNA: TGCAGCGTTTCAACTAGCGGGGGTGCCTACAATGAGCAGTTCTTC

size: many
D: TRBD1
V: TRBV9
J: TRBJ1-2
CDR3: CASSRWTGRGGYTF
DNA: TGTGCCAGCAGTAGGTGGACAGGGCGCGGTGGCTACACCTTC

size: few
D: TRBD1
V: TRBV2
J: TRBJ1-5
CDR3: CASSDSRSGTASRYGPQHF
DNA: TGTGCCAGCAGTGACTCCCGATCCGGGACAGCTTCGAGGTACGGGCCCCAGCATTTT

size: .
D: .
V: TRBV19
J: TRBJ1-1
CDR3: CASSIARRLNTEAFF
DNA: TGTGCCAGTAGTATAGCTAGGCGGTTGAACACTGAAGCTTTCTTT

size: many
D: .
V: TRBV5-1
J: TRBJ2-3
CDR3: CASSLARVEDTQYF
DNA: TGCGCCAGCAGCTTGGCCAGGGTTGAAGATACGCAGTATTTT

size: many
D: .
V: TRBV7-2
J: TRBJ2-1
CDR3: CASSLVGGTSYNEQFF
DNA: TGTGCCAGCAGCTTAGTTGGGGGGACTTCCTACAATGAGCAGTTCTTC

size: many
D: .
V: TRBV7-3
J: TRBJ1-1
CDR3: CASSPRWGGEAFF
DNA: TGTGCCAGCAGCCCCAGGTGGGGGGGTGAAGCTTTCTTT

size: .
D: .
V: TRBV7-1
J: TRBJ1-1
CDR3: CASRPGHTEAFF
DNA: TGTGCCAGCAGACCGGGACACACTGAAGCTTTCTTT

size: many
D: .
V: TRBV11-2
J: TRBJ1-5
CDR3: CASSLSSVGQPQHF
DNA: TGTGCCAGCAGCTTATCCTCAGTCGGGCAGCCCCAGCATTTT

size: many
D: .
V: TRBV7-2
J: TRBJ1-2
CDR3: CASSPGTGINYGYTF
DNA: TGTGCCAGCAGCCCTGGGACCGGGATTAACTATGGCTACACCTTC

size: many
D: TRBD1
V: TRBV20-1
J: TRBJ1-1
CDR3: CSARKGQGAGEAFF
DNA: TGCAGTGCTAGAAAGGGACAGGGGGCCGGTGAAGCTTTCTTT

size: many
D: .
V: TRBV7-2
J: TRBJ2-1
CDR3: CASSLVRDNEQFF
DNA: TGTGCCAGCAGCTTAGTCCGGGACAATGAGCAGTTCTTC

size: many
D: TRBD2
V: TRBV10-3
J: TRBJ2-1
CDR3: CAISDSGVGDEQFF
DNA: TGTGCCATCAGTGACAGCGGGGTGGGGGATGAGCAGTTCTTC

size: many
D: TRBD1
V: TRBV20-1
J: TRBJ2-7
CDR3: CSAARQGAYEQYF
DNA: TGCAGTGCTGCCCGACAGGGGGCCTACGAGCAGTACTTC

size: many
D: TRBD2
V: TRBV2
J: TRBJ2-5
CDR3: CASSKSGGFQETQYF
DNA: TGTGCCAGCAGTAAAAGCGGGGGGTTCCAAGAGACCCAGTACTTC

size: many
D: .
V: TRBV14
J: TRBJ2-4
CDR3: CASSQDGARYIQYF
DNA: TGTGCCAGCAGCCAAGACGGGGCGAGGTACATTCAGTACTTC

size: many
D: .
V: TRBV5-6
J: TRBJ2-7
CDR3: CASSFGGAAYEQYF
DNA: TGTGCCAGCAGCTTTGGCGGGGCCGCCTACGAGCAGTACTTC

size: many
D: .
V: TRBV20-1
J: TRBJ2-5
CDR3: CSARAGLETQYF
DNA: TGCAGTGCTAGAGCCGGGTTGGAGACCCAGTACTTC

size: many
D: TRBD1
V: TRBV29-1
J: TRBJ1-4
CDR3: CSVPGQGNEKLFF
DNA: TGCAGCGTCCCGGGACAGGGAAATGAAAAACTGTTTTTT

size: many
D: .
V: TRBV12-3/TRBV12-4
J: TRBJ2-7
CDR3: CASTPGVGEQYF
DNA: TGTGCCAGCACCCCCGGGGTTGGCGAGCAGTACTTC

size: many
D: .
V: TRBV28
J: TRBJ2-7
CDR3: CASTRDTYEQYF
DNA: TGTGCCAGCACGAGGGACACCTACGAGCAGTACTTC

size: many
D: .
V: TRBV7-9
J: TRBJ2-5
CDR3: CASSLPGPVGETQYF
DNA: TGTGCCAGCAGCCTCCCGGGCCCGGTCGGCGAGACCCAGTACTTC

size: many
D: .
V: TRBV5-5
J: TRBJ2-2
CDR3: CASSAHPGTANTGELFF
DNA: TGTGCCAGCAGCGCCCACCCGGGGACGGCGAACACCGGGGAGCTGTTTTTT

size: many
D: TRBD2
V: TRBV20-1
J: TRBJ2-1
CDR3: CSACPGGDYNEQFF
DNA: TGCAGTGCCTGCCCGGGGGGGGATTACAATGAGCAGTTCTTC

size: many
D: .
V: TRBV28
J: TRBJ2-5
CDR3: CASSWGVGETQYF
DNA: TGTGCCAGCAGTTGGGGGGTTGGGGAGACCCAGTACTTC